This passage covers 27 T cell receptor beta chains from one sample sequenced in a study of shared clonotypes between healthy human individuals. TCRdb's copy holds only in-frame clones and misses some; the assay was immunoSEQ multiplex PCR. The table has 2 million to 2.5 million clones, around 92% seen once. Material for sequencing was naive CD4+ T cells from PBMCs. The subset here: CD45RA+ positively selected. The receptors derive from a man younger than 30 in good health. Some clones in this sample may be carry-over from other donors' samples.

This chain links TRBV7-9 with TRBJ2-4, with 8 bases aligning to TRBD1. The V gene end was trimmed by 5 bases and the J gene end by 11 bases; junction bases not matched to a gene: 5. Germline assignment: CDR1 SEHNR and CDR2 FQNEAQ (reference sequence). This CDR3 spans 12 amino acids. Here the CDR3 reads CASSPGQGLQYF. Here the CDR3 DNA reads TGTGCCAGCAGCCCAGGACAGGGCCTTCAGTACTTC.

This clone was observed a single time. The rearrangement links TRBV4-1 to TRBJ2-3; D unresolved. This CDR3 comprises 13 residues. CDR1 MGHRA and CDR2 YSYEKL come from the germline V gene. V was pared by 1 base and J by 4 bases, with 6 bases between. DNA of the CDR3: TGCGCCAGCAGCCAAGGGGTGGCAGATACGCAGTATTTT. Amino acid sequence: CASSQGVADTQYF.

The chain has TRBV5-4 and TRBJ2-2; D is unclear. CDR3 length: 15 residues. V lost 0 bases to trimming and J lost 1 base, with 7 bases between them. Germline CDR1 is SGHNT and CDR2 is YYREEE (reference sequence). CDR3 nucleotide sequence: TGTGCCAGCAGCTTGGCCGGAAAGAACACCGGGGAGCTGTTTTTT. It specifies CASSLAGKNTGELFF.

The V and J genes are TRBV2 and TRBJ2-3, with D perhaps TRBD1 or TRBD2 (7 bases each). Germline assignment: CDR1 SNHLY and CDR2 FYNNEI. The CDR3 covers 15 residues. V was shortened by 6 bases and J by 3 bases, with 16 bases between the two germline ends. CDR3 sequence reads: CASSRQGGVTDTQYF. Written as DNA, the CDR3 is TGTGCCAGCAGCCGACAGGGAGGGGTTACAGATACGCAGTATTTT.

J is TRBJ2-7 and V is TRBV5-1; 10 bases line up with TRBD2. CDR3 length: 16 residues. Losses at the gene ends were 0 bases for V and 2 bases for J; bases not matched to a gene: 5. Germline CDR1 and CDR2: SGHRS and YFSETQ. The CDR3 is CASSLDQAGGPYEQYF. The DNA of the CDR3 is TGCGCCAGCAGCTTGGACCAAGCGGGAGGGCCCTACGAGCAGTACTTC. Full variable domain (outside the CDR3, taken from reference TRBV5-1 and TRBJ2-7): KAGVTQTPRYLIKTRGQQVTLSCSPISGHRSVSWYQQTPGQGLQFLFEYFSETQRNKGNFPGRFSGRQFSNSRSEMNVSTLELGDSALYLCASSLDQAGGPYEQYFGPGTRLTVT.

The chain links TRBV2 to TRBJ2-7, with TRBD1 as a possible D gene (6 bases). The CDR3 consists of 14 residues. The V end lost 2 bases, the J end lost 7 bases, and 15 bases lay between the germline ends. Germline CDR1 and CDR2: SNHLY and FYNNEI. The CDR3 region is CASSERASRGEQYF. The CDR3 nucleotides are TGTGCCAGCAGTGAACGGGCGTCAAGGGGGGAGCAGTACTTC.

The genes are TRBV11-2 and TRBJ1-1; possible D gene TRBD1, 5 bases. Germline CDR1 reads SGHAT; CDR2 reads FQNNGV. The V and J ends lost 0 bases and 3 bases respectively, with 17 bases between them. The CDR3 is 17 residues long. This chain's CDR3 is CASSLDLGGPGYTEAFF. The CDR3, as DNA: TGTGCCAGCAGCTTAGATTTGGGGGGTCCAGGATACACTGAAGCTTTCTTT.

This clone was seen only once. In nucleotides, the CDR3 is TGTGCCAGCAGACTCCTTCCGGCCCTTCTCTATGGCTACACCTTC. It encodes CASRLLPALLYGYTF. The chain has TRBV25-1 and TRBJ1-2; no firm D call. This CDR3 has 15 amino acids. Trimming pared 6 bases from V and 4 bases from J, leaving 18 bases between. Germline CDR1 and CDR2: MGHDK and SYGVNS.

This clone appeared once. V and J are TRBV5-6 and TRBJ2-3; TRBD2 matches 11 bases. The V gene end was trimmed by 2 bases and the J gene end by 3 bases; junction bases not matched to a gene: 5. Germline loops: CDR1 SGHDT, CDR2 YYEEEE. CDR3 length equals 16 residues. Here the CDR3 reads CASSFRLAGGTDTQYF. CDR3 nucleotides: TGTGCCAGCAGCTTCCGGCTAGCGGGAGGAACAGATACGCAGTATTTT.

This chain connects TRBV4-1 to TRBJ1-3; 7 bases map to TRBD1. The V segment lost 4 bases and the J segment 7 bases; nucleotides outside the gene matches: 16. The CDR3 extends over 17 amino acids. Germline values: CDR1 MGHRA, CDR2 YSYEKL. In DNA, the CDR3 is TGCGCCAGCAGCCCCGGCCCCCAAGGGGGCGCGCGGAACACCATATATTTT. Translating gives CASSPGPQGGARNTIYF.

The chain recombines TRBV7-9 with TRBJ2-7; TRBD2 matches at 10 bases. Germline V gene lookup returns CDR1 SEHNR and CDR2 FQNEAQ (reference sequence). V was pared by 5 bases and J by 5 bases, with 12 bases of the junction left unmatched. The CDR3 covers 16 residues. CDR3 DNA: TGTGCCAGCAGCACCGAATGGAGCGGGAGGGACCACGAGCAGTACTTC. It codes for CASSTEWSGRDHEQYF.

The V and J genes are TRBV5-1 and TRBJ2-1, with 8 positions matching TRBD2. The V gene's germline CDR1 is SGHRS and CDR2 YFSETQ. The CDR3 sequence is 15 residues long. V was pared by 1 base and J by 8 bases, with 8 bases of the junction left unmatched. The CDR3 reads CASSLTTGGPHEQFF. CDR3 in DNA: TGCGCCAGCAGCTTGACTACGGGAGGGCCCCATGAGCAGTTCTTC. Full variable domain (outside the CDR3, taken from reference TRBV5-1 and TRBJ2-1): KAGVTQTPRYLIKTRGQQVTLSCSPISGHRSVSWYQQTPGQGLQFLFEYFSETQRNKGNFPGRFSGRQFSNSRSEMNVSTLELGDSALYLCASSLTTGGPHEQFFGPGTRLTVL.

The CDR3 nucleotides read TGTGCCAGCAGCTCCGCTGTTGGGGCAAGACGGACAGATACGCAGTATTTT. It translates to CASSSAVGARRTDTQYF. The chain links TRBV7-8 to TRBJ2-3; D is possibly TRBD1 (5 bases). V was pared by 4 bases and J by 3 bases, with 20 bases between. The germline gives CDR1 SGHVS, CDR2 FQNEAQ. The CDR3 totals 17 residues.

The rearrangement uses TRBV2 and TRBJ2-1; the D gene is possibly TRBD1 (6 bases). Germline lookup yields CDR1 SNHLY and CDR2 FYNNEI. V was cut by 7 bases and J by 2 bases, with 12 bases left in between. The CDR3 sequence is 14 residues long. CDR3 loop: CASNPQGPYNEQFF. The CDR3 DNA sequence: TGTGCCAGCAACCCACAGGGCCCCTACAATGAGCAGTTCTTC.

A single count supports this clone. Other DNA sequences in this specimen translate into the identical CDR3. V gene TRBV9 combines with J gene TRBJ2-7; no clear D gene. Trimming cost V 0 bases and J 6 bases, with 7 bases left between them. Per the germline V gene, CDR1 is SGDLS and CDR2 is YYNGEE. CDR3 length equals 12 residues. The CDR3, as DNA: TGTGCCAGCAGCGTAGGGGTTGGCGAGCAGTACTTC. This sequence encodes CASSVGVGEQYF.

The chain joins TRBV7-9 to TRBJ1-1; D remains ambiguous. CDR1 is SEHNR and CDR2 is FQNEAQ in the germline V gene (reference sequence). The CDR3 consists of 14 residues. Trimming pared 3 bases from V and 4 bases from J, leaving 12 bases between. CDR3 protein: CASSLGREGTEAFF. The CDR3 region has the DNA TGTGCCAGCAGCTTGGGGAGGGAAGGCACTGAAGCTTTCTTT.

The chain recombines TRBV5-1 with TRBJ1-1; the match to TRBD1 covers 7 bases. Germline trimming cut 4 bases from V and 5 bases from J; bases unmatched to any gene: 8. From germline, CDR1 is SGHRS and CDR2 YFSETQ. This CDR3 has 14 amino acids. The DNA for the CDR3 is TGCGCCAGCAGCGGATTGACAGGGAGAACTGAAGCTTTCTTT. It yields the protein CASSGLTGRTEAFF. Full variable domain (remainder filled in from reference TRBV5-1 and TRBJ1-1): KAGVTQTPRYLIKTRGQQVTLSCSPISGHRSVSWYQQTPGQGLQFLFEYFSETQRNKGNFPGRFSGRQFSNSRSEMNVSTLELGDSALYLCASSGLTGRTEAFFGQGTRLTVV.

The genes are TRBV18 and TRBJ2-7, with D uncertain. This CDR3 is built from 14 residues. CDR1 and CDR2 from the germline V gene are KGHSH and LQKENI. Trimming removed 0 bases from V and 3 bases from J, with 9 bases in between. In nucleotides, the CDR3 is TGTGCCAGCTCACCACCGACTTTGTACTACGAGCAGTACTTC. Its translation is CASSPPTLYYEQYF.

This chain connects TRBV11-2 to TRBJ2-7; D remains ambiguous. The CDR3 runs 13 residues. V lost 10 bases to trimming and J lost 3 bases, with 16 bases between them. Germline-derived CDR1 and CDR2 are SGHAT and FQNNGV. The CDR3 nucleotides are TGTGCCACCCCCCGCGGTCTCCTCTACGAGCAGTACTTC. The encoded protein is CATPRGLLYEQYF.

This chain uses TRBV29-1 with TRBJ2-7; D remains unclear. The CDR3 covers 13 residues. Trimming took off 1 base at V and 2 bases at J, with 9 bases between the two ends. Germline V gene lookup returns CDR1 SQVTM and CDR2 ANQGSEA. The CDR3 spells CSVEGRVPYEQYF. CDR3 DNA: TGCAGCGTTGAAGGCCGGGTCCCCTACGAGCAGTACTTC.

The chain couples TRBV28 to TRBJ2-1; maybe TRBD2 (5 bases). With 1 base removed from V and 9 bases from J, the gap between germline ends came to 7 bases. Germline CDR1 MDHEN, CDR2 SYDVKM. CDR3 length: 12 residues. CDR3 in DNA: TGTGCCAGCAGTTTATTACGGGGTGAGCAGTTCTTC. Translated, it gives CASSLLRGEQFF.

The rearrangement joins TRBV30 to TRBJ1-2; unclear D gene. Germline values: CDR1 GTSNPN, CDR2 SVGIG (reference sequence). Between the trimmed V and J ends, which lost 8 bases and 8 bases, there was a span of 21 bases. The CDR3 loop spans 13 amino acids. The CDR3 here is CAGLRSGLRGYTF. The CDR3 DNA follows: TGTGCCGGACTGAGGTCGGGCCTGAGGGGCTACACCTTC.

Details on this clone: At the DNA level, this CDR3 is encoded by other sequences in the same sample as well. The chain links TRBV18 to TRBJ2-1; 7 positions agree with TRBD2. V shed 3 bases and J 1 base; nucleotides not matched to a gene: 3. CDR1 is KGHSH and CDR2 is LQKENI in the germline V gene. This CDR3 spans 15 amino acids. The CDR3 DNA reads TGTGCCAGCTCACCGGCTAGCGGTTCCTACAATGAGCAGTTCTTC. Translated: CASSPASGSYNEQFF.

The chain has TRBV2 and TRBJ2-7; 7 nucleotides agree with TRBD2. Germline V lookup: CDR1 SNHLY, CDR2 FYNNEI. The junction had 12 bases not matched to a gene; V was cut back by 1 base and J by 12 bases. The CDR3 is 14 amino acids. The CDR3 DNA follows: TGTGCCAGCAGTGAAGAGGGAGGGGACCTACGGAGGTACTTC. It yields the protein CASSEEGGDLRRYF.

The chain has TRBV5-1 and TRBJ1-4; 7 bases fit TRBD1. The CDR3 totals 14 residues. CDR1 and CDR2 (germline): SGHRS, YFSETQ. Unmatched junction bases numbered 7, after V lost 5 bases and J lost 6 bases. The CDR3 region has the DNA TGCGCCAGCAGATACAGGGGAGGGGATGAAAAACTGTTTTTT. Protein: CASRYRGGDEKLFF.

CDR3 protein: CASSPTRLAGQETQYF. CDR3 nucleotide sequence: TGTGCCAGCAGCCCAACCCGACTAGCGGGACAAGAGACCCAGTACTTC. The rearrangement joins TRBV7-2 to TRBJ2-5, with 11 bases lining up with TRBD2. From germline, CDR1 is SGHTA and CDR2 FQGNSA. After removal of 5 bases from V and 2 bases from J, the junction contained 7 bases not matched to a gene. CDR3 length: 16 amino acids.

CDR3 residues: CASSRDPSGNTIYF. CDR3 nucleotide sequence: TGTGCCAGCAGTCGGGACCCCTCAGGAAACACCATATATTTT. The rearrangement uses TRBV6-1 and TRBJ1-3, with D perhaps matching TRBD1 (5 bases). The CDR3 is 14 amino acids. CDR1 MNHNS and CDR2 SASEGT come from the germline V gene. V was trimmed by 5 bases and J by 4 bases, leaving 12 bases between them.